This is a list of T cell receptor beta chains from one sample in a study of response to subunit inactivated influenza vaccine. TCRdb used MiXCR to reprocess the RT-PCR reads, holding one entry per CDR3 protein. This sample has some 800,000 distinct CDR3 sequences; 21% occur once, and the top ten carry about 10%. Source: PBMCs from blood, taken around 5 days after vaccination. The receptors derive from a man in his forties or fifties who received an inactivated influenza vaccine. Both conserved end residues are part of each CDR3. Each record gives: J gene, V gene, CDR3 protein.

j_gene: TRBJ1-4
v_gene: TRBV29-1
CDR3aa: CSGDFNEKLFF

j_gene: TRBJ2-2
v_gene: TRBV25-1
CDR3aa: CASSDMSLLTGELFF

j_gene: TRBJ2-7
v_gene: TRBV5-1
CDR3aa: CASRVTEFSYEQYF

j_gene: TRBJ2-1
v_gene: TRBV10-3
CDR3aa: CAISESGISEQFF

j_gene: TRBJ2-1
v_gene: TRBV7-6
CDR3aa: CASSFPGAGKWNNEQFF

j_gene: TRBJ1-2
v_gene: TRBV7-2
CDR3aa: CASSPRGLPNYGYTF

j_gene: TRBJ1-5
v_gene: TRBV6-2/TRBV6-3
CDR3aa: CASGGQGGNQPQHF

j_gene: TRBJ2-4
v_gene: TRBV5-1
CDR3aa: CASSPGTQNIQYF

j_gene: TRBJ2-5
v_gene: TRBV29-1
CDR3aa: CSVDLVASVETQYF

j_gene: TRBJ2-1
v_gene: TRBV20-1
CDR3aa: CSARATAGGYNEQFF